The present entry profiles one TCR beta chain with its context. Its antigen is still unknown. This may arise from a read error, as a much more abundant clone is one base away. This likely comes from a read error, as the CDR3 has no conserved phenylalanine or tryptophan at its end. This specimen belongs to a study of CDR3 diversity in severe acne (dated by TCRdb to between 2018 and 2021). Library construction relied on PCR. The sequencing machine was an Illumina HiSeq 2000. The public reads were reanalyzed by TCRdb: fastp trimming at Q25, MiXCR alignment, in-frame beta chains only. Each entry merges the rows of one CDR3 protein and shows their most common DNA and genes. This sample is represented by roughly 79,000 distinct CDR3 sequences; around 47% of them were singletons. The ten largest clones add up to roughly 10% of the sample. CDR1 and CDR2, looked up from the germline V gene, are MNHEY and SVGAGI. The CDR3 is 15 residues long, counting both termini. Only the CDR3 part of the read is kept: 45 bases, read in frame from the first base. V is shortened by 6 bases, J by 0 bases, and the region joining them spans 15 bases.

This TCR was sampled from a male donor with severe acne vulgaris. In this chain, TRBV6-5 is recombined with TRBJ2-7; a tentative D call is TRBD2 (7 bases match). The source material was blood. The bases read TGTGCCAGCAGGTCCGGGGGGCAAAGCTCCTACGAGCAGTACTCC. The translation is CASRSGGQSSYEQYS.